Listed below are T cell receptor beta chains from one sample, sequenced in a study of spatial heterogeneity in lung cancer. TCRdb re-called the 5' RACE reads with MiXCR, one entry per CDR3 protein. This table holds 4,500 to 5,500 distinct CDR3 sequences, 13% found once. The source was lung tumor tissue, collected at surgery. Receptors were obtained from a female donor with early-stage non-small cell lung cancer. CDR3s leave out the opening cysteine and the closing phenylalanine or tryptophan.

13	TRBV28	TRBJ2-5	ASSPDGVGQETKY
10	TRBV12-3/TRBV12-4	TRBJ1-6	ASSLHRGPLH
14	TRBV6-5	TRBJ2-3	ASSPGQGPGTDTQY
13	TRBV4-1	TRBJ1-1	ASSQDSTINTEAF
12	TRBV20-1	TRBJ2-7	SAGVGQGASEQY
13	TRBV12-3/TRBV12-4	TRBJ1-6	ASSSQGQGNSPLH
14	TRBV19	TRBJ1-5	ASSIPGQGARQPQH
12	TRBV19	TRBJ2-5	ASSFTLTQETQY
14	TRBV2	TRBJ1-4	ASSEVAPRLSEKLF
13	TRBV5-1	TRBJ2-3	ASSLASTSTDTQY
11	TRBV7-2	TRBJ1-1	ASSLAGYTEAF
14	TRBV18	TRBJ2-6	ASSTSEPSGANVLT
13	TRBV7-2	TRBJ2-1	ASSLELSPYNEQF
11	TRBV7-3	TRBJ2-5	ASSLNEGGTQY
10	TRBV12-2	TRBJ2-7	ASRFTQREEY
10	TRBV30	TRBJ2-7	AWTDTFYEQY
14	TRBV20-1	TRBJ2-2	SARLGGRAGTGELF
9	TRBV30	TRBJ2-3	ASLTTDTQY
11	TRBV14	TRBJ1-6	ASSRGNTSPLH
9	TRBV29-1	TRBJ2-7	SVDRGYEQY
12	TRBV6-5	TRBJ2-7	ASRPGGGPYEQY
10	TRBV29-1	TRBJ2-1	SVIGGYNEQF
9	TRBV7-9	TRBJ2-5	ASSSFETQY
13	TRBV20-1	TRBJ1-6	SARVPGQDTSPLH
13	TRBV24-1	TRBJ2-7	ATSGTGGKAGEQY
11	TRBV29-1	TRBJ2-7	SVEPQGSYEQY
11	TRBV5-1	TRBJ2-3	ASSHPQSGTQY
15	TRBV9	TRBJ2-5	ASSVGGTSGGQETQY
10	TRBV14	TRBJ1-1	ASRLGAGEAF
12	TRBV9	TRBJ1-6	ASSVSWGERPLH
10	TRBV20-1	TRBJ2-3	SAPTGTDTQY
13	TRBV20-1	TRBJ2-7	SARDVTGSSYEQY
16	TRBV9	TRBJ2-5	ASSVGIAGGPTVETQY